This TCR beta chain stems from a study of spatial heterogeneity in lung cancer (dated by TCRdb to between 2018 and 2020). General notes on the study: Beta-chain transcripts were consistently detected in greater numbers than alpha-chain transcripts, which likely reflected higher beta-chain transcript abundance. At surgery, both alpha and beta chains were TCR-sequenced in about 200 tumor regions, approximately 64 matched nontumor lung samples and 50 to 60 PBMC samples. TCR repertoire features were related to nonsynonymous mutation counts determined by whole-exome sequencing of tumor tissue. In the raw uncorrected reads, each unique combination of TCR and UMI appeared more than ten times on average. TCR alpha and beta repertoires were quantitatively compared across multiple tumor regions, matched nontumor lung and blood in non-small cell lung cancer.

About this clonotype itself: What this receptor recognizes is not known. Within one base of it there is no much larger clone, and no base qualities were kept.

The library came from 5' RACE. The sequencing machine was a NextSeq 500. The TCR library protocol attached a unique molecular identifier to each TCR cDNA molecule to allow correction of PCR and sequencing errors. The study's processing was this. TCR identification, UMI-based error correction and CDR3 extraction were performed with Decombinator tools. TCRs above a frequency of 2 per 1,000, corresponding to the top 1% of the tumor frequency distribution, were defined as expanded. Rényi diversity was computed with the R vegan package after subsampling each repertoire 100 times to 5,000 TCRs. CDR3 similarity networks were constructed using string-kernel similarity of amino acid triplets, with links drawn between CDR3s whose pairwise similarity was above 0.82. Clones were called with MiXCR by TCRdb after fastp trimmed the public reads at Q25, and only in-frame beta chains were retained. For every CDR3 protein sequence, its rows merge into one entry that carries the most common genes and DNA. The authors' filters were not applied to this entry. The sample profile shows under 85,000 distinct CDR3 sequences; under 8.5% of them were found once. Clones ranked in the top ten supply 6.5% to 8.5% of the sample.

Here V drops 5 bases and J drops 3 bases, and the junction holds 10 bases not matched to any gene. Including cysteine and phenylalanine, the CDR3 has 16 amino acids. Only the CDR3 portion is preserved as DNA: 48 bases, with reading frame beginning at the first base. Based on the germline V gene (reference sequence), the CDR1 and CDR2 sequences are LNHNV and YYDKDF. Broad study findings and their caveats: Ubiquitous expanded tumor TCRs were detected in blood more often at tumor resection than at routine follow-up. Confirming at a functional level the hypothesis that regional TCRs recognize regional mutations was considered to require additional single-cell paired TCR alpha and beta sequencing.

The sample's time point label, decoded: sample taken at primary tumor resection. Samples were obtained from approximately 72 patients with early-stage, untreated non-small cell lung cancer from the lung TRACERx cohort. TCR sequencing used whole RNA extracted from tumor and nontumor lung tissue, or from cryopreserved PBMC samples, without cell sorting. Patients were selected for TCR sequencing only if sufficient RNA was available from at least two tumor regions. The sample here was PBMCs, taken at surgery. The receptor chain draws on TRBV15 and TRBJ2-3; 8 of the junction bases match TRBD2. This clonotype was obtained from a male donor with early-stage non-small cell lung cancer. CDR3 sequence: CATSVGASGGTDTQYF. The nucleotides read TGTGCCACCAGCGTTGGGGCGAGCGGGGGAACAGATACGCAGTATTTT.